The clone carrying this T cell receptor beta chain has more than one count but fewer than ten. Its target is not known. These data come from a study of T cells in localized non-small cell lung cancer. TCRdb's table, derived via immunoSEQ multiplex PCR, lists solely in-frame clones and lacks some. The sample records tens of thousands of clones, 88% being singletons. Broader study findings: Adjacent lung tissue had a median about 60 of the top 100 clones found in the tumor.

The V end was cut by 2 bases, the J end by 3 bases, with 9 bases between. The V gene's germline CDR1 is MRHNA and CDR2 SNTAGT. This CDR3 has 14 amino acids. The clonotype was recovered from a woman between 35 and 75 years old with stage I squamous cell lung carcinoma. This specimen consisted of peripheral blood, obtained before any cancer treatment. The chain joins TRBV6-4 to TRBJ2-3; D possibly corresponds to TRBD2 (6 bases). CDR3 protein: CASSDLEGTDTQYF. The CDR3 coding sequence is TGTGCCAGCAGTGACCTGGAGGGGACAGATACGCAGTATTTT.